This T cell receptor beta chain was retrieved from a study of T-cell reconstitution after alpha-beta-depleted transplantation in children. This sample's TCRbeta library carried unique molecular identifier barcodes. MiXCR was run by TCRdb on the PCR reads, yielding one entry per CDR3 protein. The profile covers almost 400,000 distinct CDR3 sequences, with 20% appearing a single time and about 3.8% taken by the ten largest. CDR1 is MGHRA and CDR2 is YSYEKL in the germline V gene. The CDR3 spans 15 residues. Trimming pared 0 bases from V and 0 bases from J, leaving 6 bases between. This clonotype appeared a few times.

The V gene is TRBV4-1, the J gene TRBJ2-1; D not resolved. The sequencing used PBMCs from the stem cell graft donor, collected from the stem cell graft. The TCR was taken from a human donor who donated a stem cell graft to a child with acute myeloid leukemia. The CDR3 DNA sequence: TGCGCCAGCAGCCAAGATTGGGACTCCTACAATGAGCAGTTCTTC. Amino acids: CASSQDWDSYNEQFF.